This T cell receptor (beta chain) was recorded in a study of T cells in Graves' hyperthyroidism and ophthalmopathy. This clonotype was observed a few times. Its cognate antigen is unknown. Researchers amplified the TCR beta CDR3 regions from RNA transcripts. With the HTBI primer set, the TCR CDR3 went through a first round of RT-PCR. TCRdb analysed the multiplex PCR reads with MiXCR anew, one entry per CDR3 protein. This table has about 640,000 distinct CDR3 sequences, approximately 42% appearing once. The CDR3 consists of 13 residues. V lost 3 bases, J lost 9 bases, and 14 bases lay in between. Germline V gene lookup returns CDR1 LNHNV and CDR2 YYDKDF (reference sequence). The study's findings and limits: The majority of expanded thyroid clonotypes above 0.001 also appeared in blood.

The chain is built from TRBV15 and TRBJ2-5; D is unclear. Sample: peripheral blood or thyroid tissue (not recorded which). The clonotype comes from an adult man with Graves' disease, either hyperthyroidism or ophthalmopathy (not recorded which). The CDR3 sequence is CATSRDVNQPQYF. The CDR3 DNA sequence: TGTGCCACCAGCAGGGACGTTAATCAGCCCCAGTACTTC.